This T cell receptor (beta chain) is drawn from a study of shared clonotypes between healthy human individuals. Study-level points and caveats: It was observed that 5% to 6% of naive CD4 clonotypes were shared across a few donors.

Germline V gives CDR1 SGHRS, CDR2 YFSETQ. The CDR3 sequence is 16 residues long. Trimming left V 0 bases short and J 2 bases short, with 13 bases between. This table comes from immunoSEQ multiplex PCR, and its TCRdb copy is limited to in-frame clones, with some not included. The sample yields approximately 530,000 clones, roughly 95% seen once. About this clone itself: Its target is unknown.

The chain links TRBV5-1 to TRBJ2-3, with D tentatively TRBD1 (6 bases). The sequencing input was naive CD4+ T cells sorted from blood. The subset was: CD45RA+ positively selected. This clonotype was sampled from a woman aged 25-40 years in good health. CDR3 DNA sequence: TGCGCCAGCAGCTTGGACAGGGCAGGAACCACAGATACGCAGTATTTT. Translated, it gives CASSLDRAGTTDTQYF.